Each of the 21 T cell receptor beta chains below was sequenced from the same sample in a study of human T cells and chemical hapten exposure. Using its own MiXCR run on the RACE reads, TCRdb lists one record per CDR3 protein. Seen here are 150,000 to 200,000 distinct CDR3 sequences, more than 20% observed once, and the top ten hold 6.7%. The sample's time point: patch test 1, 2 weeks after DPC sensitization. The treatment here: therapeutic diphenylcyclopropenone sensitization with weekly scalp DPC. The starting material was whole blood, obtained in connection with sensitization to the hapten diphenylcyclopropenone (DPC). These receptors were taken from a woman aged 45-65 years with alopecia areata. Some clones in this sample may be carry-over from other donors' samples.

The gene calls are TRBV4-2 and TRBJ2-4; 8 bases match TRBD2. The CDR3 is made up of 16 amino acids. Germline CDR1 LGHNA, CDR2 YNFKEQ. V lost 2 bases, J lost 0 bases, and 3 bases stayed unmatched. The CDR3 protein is CASSQTSGIAKNIQYF. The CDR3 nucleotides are TGTGCCAGCAGCCAAACTAGCGGAATAGCCAAAAACATTCAGTACTTC.

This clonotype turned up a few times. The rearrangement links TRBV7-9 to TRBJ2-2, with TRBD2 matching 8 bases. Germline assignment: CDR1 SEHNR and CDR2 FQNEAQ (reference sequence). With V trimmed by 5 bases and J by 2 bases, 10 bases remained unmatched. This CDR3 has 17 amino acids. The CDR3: CASSPPISGRNTGELFF. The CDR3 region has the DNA TGTGCCAGCAGCCCGCCGATCAGCGGGAGAAACACCGGGGAGCTGTTTTTT.

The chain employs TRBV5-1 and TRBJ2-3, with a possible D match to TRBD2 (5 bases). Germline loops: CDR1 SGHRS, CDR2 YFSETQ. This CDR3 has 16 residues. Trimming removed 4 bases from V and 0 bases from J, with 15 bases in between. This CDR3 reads CASSLVIASSTDTQYF. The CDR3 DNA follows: TGCGCCAGCAGCCTCGTCATAGCGAGTAGCACAGATACGCAGTATTTT.

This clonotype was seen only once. CDR3 amino acids: CASSEGLAGSTDTQYF. The CDR3, as DNA: TGTGCCAGCAGCGAGGGACTAGCGGGGAGCACAGATACGCAGTATTTT. This chain links TRBV7-6 with TRBJ2-3; 13 positions agree with TRBD2. Unmatched junction bases numbered 2, after V lost 5 bases and J lost 0 bases. From germline, CDR1 is SGHVS and CDR2 FNYEAQ. CDR3 length: 16 residues.

The CDR3 region is CASSTTGIATPQHF. CDR3 DNA sequence: TGTGCCAGCAGTACGACAGGGATTGCTACGCCCCAGCATTTT. The chain links TRBV6-2 or TRBV6-3 to TRBJ1-5; 7 bases align to TRBD1. The CDR3 extends over 14 amino acids. Germline values: CDR1 MNHEY, CDR2 SVGEGT. J lost 9 bases, V lost 5 bases, and 10 bases had no gene match.

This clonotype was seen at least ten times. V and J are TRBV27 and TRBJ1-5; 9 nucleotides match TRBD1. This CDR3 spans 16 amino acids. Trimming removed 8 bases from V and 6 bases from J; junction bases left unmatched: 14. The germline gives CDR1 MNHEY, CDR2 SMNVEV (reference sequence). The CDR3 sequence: CASAIYSGQGLQPQHF. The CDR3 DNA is TGTGCCAGCGCCATTTATTCGGGACAGGGACTTCAGCCCCAGCATTTT.

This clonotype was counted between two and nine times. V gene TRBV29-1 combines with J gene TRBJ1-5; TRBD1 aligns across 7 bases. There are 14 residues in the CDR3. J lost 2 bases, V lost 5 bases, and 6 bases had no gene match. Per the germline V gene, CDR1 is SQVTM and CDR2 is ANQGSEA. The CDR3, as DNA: TGCAGCGTTAAACAGGGGATGGGCAATCAGCCCCAGCATTTT. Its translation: CSVKQGMGNQPQHF. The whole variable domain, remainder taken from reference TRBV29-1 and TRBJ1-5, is SAVISQKPSRDICQRGTSLTIQCQVDSQVTMMFWYRQQPGQSLTLIATANQGSEATYESGFVIDKFPISRPNLTFSTLTVSNMSPEDSSIYLCSVKQGMGNQPQHFGDGTRLSIL.

The CDR3 spells CSARANRGTYNEQFF. DNA of the CDR3: TGCAGTGCTAGAGCTAACAGGGGAACCTACAATGAGCAGTTCTTC. The chain carries TRBV20-1 and TRBJ2-1; 7 nucleotides match TRBD1. The CDR3 sequence is 15 residues long. The germline V gene has CDR1 DFQATT and CDR2 SNEGSKA (reference sequence). Unmatched junction bases numbered 5, after V lost 1 base and J lost 2 bases.

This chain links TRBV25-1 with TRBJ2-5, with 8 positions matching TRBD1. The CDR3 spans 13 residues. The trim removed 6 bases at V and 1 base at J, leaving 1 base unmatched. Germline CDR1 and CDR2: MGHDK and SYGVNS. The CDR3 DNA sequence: TGTGCCAGCAGCGACAGGGGCCAAGAGACCCAGTACTTC. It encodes CASSDRGQETQYF.

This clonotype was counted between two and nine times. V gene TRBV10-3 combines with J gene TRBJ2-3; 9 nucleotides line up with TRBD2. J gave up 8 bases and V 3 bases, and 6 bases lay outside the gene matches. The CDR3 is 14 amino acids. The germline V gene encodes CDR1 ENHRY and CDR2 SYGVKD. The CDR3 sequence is CAISEDRREGTQYF. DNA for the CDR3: TGTGCCATCAGTGAAGATAGGCGGGAGGGTACGCAGTATTTT.

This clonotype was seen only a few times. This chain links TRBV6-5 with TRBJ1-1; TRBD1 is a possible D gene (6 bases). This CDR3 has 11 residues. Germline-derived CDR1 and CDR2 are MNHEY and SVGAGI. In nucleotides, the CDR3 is TGTGCAACCCACAGGGTCACTGAAGCTTTCTTT. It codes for CATHRVTEAFF.

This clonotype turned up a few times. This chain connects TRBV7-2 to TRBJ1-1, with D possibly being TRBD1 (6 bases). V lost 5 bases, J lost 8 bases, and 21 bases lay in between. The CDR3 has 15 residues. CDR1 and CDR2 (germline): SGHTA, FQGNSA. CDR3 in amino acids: CASSLRSWGAEEAFF. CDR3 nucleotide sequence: TGTGCCAGCAGCCTACGATCGTGGGGGGCTGAGGAAGCTTTCTTT.

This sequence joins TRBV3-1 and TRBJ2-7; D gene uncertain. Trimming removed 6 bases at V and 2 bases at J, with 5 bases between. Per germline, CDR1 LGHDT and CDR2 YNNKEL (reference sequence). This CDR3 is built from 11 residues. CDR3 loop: CASRSTYEQYF. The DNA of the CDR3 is TGTGCCAGCAGGTCCACCTACGAGCAGTACTTC.

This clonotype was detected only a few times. CDR3 region: CAGAFASGMDTQYF. The CDR3 DNA sequence: TGTGCCGGGGCGTTTGCTAGCGGGATGGATACGCAGTATTTT. This chain links TRBV7-9 with TRBJ2-3; 9 positions agree with TRBD2. Germline V gene data show CDR1 as SEHNR and CDR2 as FQNEAQ (reference sequence). This CDR3 contains 14 residues. The junction had 12 bases not matched to a gene; V was cut back by 11 bases and J by 6 bases.

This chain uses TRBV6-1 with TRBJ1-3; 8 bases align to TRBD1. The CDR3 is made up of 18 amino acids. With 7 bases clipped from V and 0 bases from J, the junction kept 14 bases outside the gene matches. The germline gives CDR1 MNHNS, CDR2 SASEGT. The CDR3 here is CASNTPGQEYFSGNTIYF. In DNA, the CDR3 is TGTGCCAGCAATACTCCGGGACAGGAATATTTCTCTGGAAACACCATATATTTT.

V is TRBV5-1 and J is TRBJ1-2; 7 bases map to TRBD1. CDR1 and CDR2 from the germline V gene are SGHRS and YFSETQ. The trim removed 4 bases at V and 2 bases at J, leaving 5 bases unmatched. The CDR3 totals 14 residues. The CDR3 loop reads CASSTPGQNYGYTF. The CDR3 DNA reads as TGCGCCAGCAGCACGCCGGGACAGAACTATGGCTACACCTTC.

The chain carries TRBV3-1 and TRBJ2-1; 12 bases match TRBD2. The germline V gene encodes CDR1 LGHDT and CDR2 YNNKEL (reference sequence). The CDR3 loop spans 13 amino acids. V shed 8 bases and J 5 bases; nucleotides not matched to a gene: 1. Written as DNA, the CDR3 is TGTGCCAGCCTAGCGGGAGGGCACAATGAGCAGTTCTTC. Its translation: CASLAGGHNEQFF.

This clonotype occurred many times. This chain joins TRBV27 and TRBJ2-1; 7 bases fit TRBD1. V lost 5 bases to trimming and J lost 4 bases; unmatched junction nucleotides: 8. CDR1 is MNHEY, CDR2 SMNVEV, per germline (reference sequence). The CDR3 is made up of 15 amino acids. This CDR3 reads CASSITGVIYNEQFF. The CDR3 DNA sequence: TGTGCCAGCAGTATTACAGGGGTGATATACAATGAGCAGTTCTTC.

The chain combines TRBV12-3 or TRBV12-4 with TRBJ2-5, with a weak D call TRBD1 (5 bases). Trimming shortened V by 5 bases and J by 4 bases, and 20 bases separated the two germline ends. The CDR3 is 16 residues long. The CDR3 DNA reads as TGTGCCAGCAGTCCAGATGGGGCATCGGGCGCAGAGACCCAGTACTTC. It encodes CASSPDGASGAETQYF.

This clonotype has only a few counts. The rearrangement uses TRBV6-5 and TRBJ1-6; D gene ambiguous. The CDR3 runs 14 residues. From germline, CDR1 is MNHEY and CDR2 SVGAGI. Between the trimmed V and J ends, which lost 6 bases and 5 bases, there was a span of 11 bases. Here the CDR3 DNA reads TGTGCCAGCAGACCCGGGCCCAATAATTCACCCCTCCACTTT. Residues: CASRPGPNNSPLHF.

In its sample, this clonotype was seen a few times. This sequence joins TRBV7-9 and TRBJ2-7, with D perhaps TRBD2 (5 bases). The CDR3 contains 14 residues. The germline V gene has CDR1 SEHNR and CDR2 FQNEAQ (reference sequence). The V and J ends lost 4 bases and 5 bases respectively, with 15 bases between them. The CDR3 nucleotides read TGTGCCAGCAGCTCCACCCTAGACGGGGACGAGCAGTACTTC. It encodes CASSSTLDGDEQYF.